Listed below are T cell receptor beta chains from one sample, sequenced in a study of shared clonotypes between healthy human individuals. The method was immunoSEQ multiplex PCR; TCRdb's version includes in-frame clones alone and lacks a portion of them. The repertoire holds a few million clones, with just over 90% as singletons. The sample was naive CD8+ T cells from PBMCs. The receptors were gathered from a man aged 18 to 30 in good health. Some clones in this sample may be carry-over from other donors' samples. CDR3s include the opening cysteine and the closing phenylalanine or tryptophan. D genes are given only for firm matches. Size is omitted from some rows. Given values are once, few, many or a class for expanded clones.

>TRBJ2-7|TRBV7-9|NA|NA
TGTGCCAGCAGCCGAACCGGGAGAGAAGACTACGAGCAGTACTTC
CASSRTGREDYEQYF
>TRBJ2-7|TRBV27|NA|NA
TGTGCCAGCAGTTTACATTTCGGGGTGAGCTCCTACGAGCAGTACTTC
CASSLHFGVSSYEQYF
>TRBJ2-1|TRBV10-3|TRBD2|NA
TGTGCCATCAGTGGGACTAGCGGGACAAGCTCCTACAATGAGCAGTTCTTC
CAISGTSGTSSYNEQFF
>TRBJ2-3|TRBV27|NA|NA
TGTGCCAGCAGTACCAGGGTAGGGTTCGCAGATACGCAGTATTTT
CASSTRVGFADTQYF
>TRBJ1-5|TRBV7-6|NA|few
TGTGCCAGCAGTAAGACGGTCAATCAGCCCCAGCATTTT
CASSKTVNQPQHF
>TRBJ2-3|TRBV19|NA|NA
TGTGCCAGTAGGGACACGATGGGCACAGATACGCAGTATTTT
CASRDTMGTDTQYF
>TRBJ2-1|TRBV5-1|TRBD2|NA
TGCGCCAGCGTCTCTGCGGGACTAGCCCACAATGAGCAGTTCTTC
CASVSAGLAHNEQFF
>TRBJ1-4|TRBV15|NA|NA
TGTGCCACCAGCAGAGATGGGAGTTTGGGGGGATTACTGTTTTTT
CATSRDGSLGGLLFF
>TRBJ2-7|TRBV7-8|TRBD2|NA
TGTGCCAGCGGGACTAGCACCTCCTACGAGCAGTACTTC
CASGTSTSYEQYF
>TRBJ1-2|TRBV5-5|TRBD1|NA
TGTGCCAGCAGCTACTCAGACAGGGAAAAAAACTATGGCTACACCTTC
CASSYSDREKNYGYTF
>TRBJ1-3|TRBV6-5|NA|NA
TGTGCCAGCAGTTGGCAGACGGGAAACACCATATATTTT
CASSWQTGNTIYF
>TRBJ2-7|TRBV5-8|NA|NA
TGTGCCAGCAGCTTGGATCGCCAAGGGGCCCCTCTCGAGCAGTACTTC
CASSLDRQGAPLEQYF
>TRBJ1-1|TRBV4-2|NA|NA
TGTGCCAGCAGCCCCGGGGTAGAACTACCGCACACTGAAGCTTTCTTT
CASSPGVELPHTEAFF
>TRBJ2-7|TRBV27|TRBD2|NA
TGTGCCAGCAGTTGGTCTAGCGGGAAAAGAGTCTACGAGCAGTACTTC
CASSWSSGKRVYEQYF
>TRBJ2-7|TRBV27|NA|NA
TGTGCCAGCGGACGGGTTTCCTACGAGCAGTACTTC
CASGRVSYEQYF
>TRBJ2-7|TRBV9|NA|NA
TGTGCCAGCAGCCCCTACCCCCAGGACATGAGAGGCGAGCAGTACTTC
CASSPYPQDMRGEQYF
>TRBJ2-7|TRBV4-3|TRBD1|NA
TGCGCCAGCAGCCTGGACAGGGATCCCTACGAGCAGTACTTC
CASSLDRDPYEQYF
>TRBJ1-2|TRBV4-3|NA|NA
TGCGCCAGCAGCCAAGGCTACCGGACCGTTCTTATAGGCTACACCTTC
CASSQGYRTVLIGYTF
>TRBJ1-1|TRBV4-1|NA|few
TGCGCCAGCAGCCCCTTGTTAGTGACGAACACTGAAGCTTTCTTT
CASSPLLVTNTEAFF
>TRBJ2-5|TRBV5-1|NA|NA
TGCGCCAGCAGCTTGTTAGGGGCGGAGACCCAGTACTTC
CASSLLGAETQYF
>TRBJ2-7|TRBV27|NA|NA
TGTGCCAGCAGTCCTGGGGCAGCGTACGAGCAGTACTTC
CASSPGAAYEQYF
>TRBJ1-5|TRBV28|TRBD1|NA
TGTGCCAGCGACCCAGGGGGCAACGGGCAGCCCCAGCATTTT
CASDPGGNGQPQHF
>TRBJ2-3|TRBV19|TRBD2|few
TGTGCCAGTAGTATACTAGCGGCTAGCACAGATACGCAGTATTTT
CASSILAASTDTQYF
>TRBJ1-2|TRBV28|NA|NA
TGTGCCAGCAGTTCCTCCGGGGCCTTCTATGGCTACACCTTC
CASSSSGAFYGYTF
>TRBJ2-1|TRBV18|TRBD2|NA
TGTGCCAGCTCACCACCTACGCTAGCGGGAGGGCTTAAGGTTTATGAGCAGTTCTTC
CASSPPTLAGGLKVYEQFF
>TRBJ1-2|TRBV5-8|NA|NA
TGTGCCAGCAGCTTAGGTGGCAGGCCTAACTATGGCTACACCTTC
CASSLGGRPNYGYTF
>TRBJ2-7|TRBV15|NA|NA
TGTGCCACCAGCAGAGGGCTCGGGGATTATTACGAGCAGTACTTC
CATSRGLGDYYEQYF
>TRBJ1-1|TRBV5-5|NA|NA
TGTGCCAGCAGCTTTAGGGGAGGGAACACTGAAGCTTTCTTT
CASSFRGGNTEAFF
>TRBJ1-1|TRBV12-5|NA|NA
TGTGCTAGTGGTTTGGCAGGGTGGGGGCGCGAAGGGAACACTGAAGCTTTCTTT
CASGLAGWGREGNTEAFF
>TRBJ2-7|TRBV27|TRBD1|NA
TGTGCCAGCAGACCCGGGACAGGGTGGAACGAGCAGTACTTC
CASRPGTGWNEQYF
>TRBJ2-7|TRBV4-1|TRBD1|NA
TGCGCCAGCAGCCAACCGGGACAGGGACCCTACGAGCAGTACTTC
CASSQPGQGPYEQYF
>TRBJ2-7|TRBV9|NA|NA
TGTGCCAGCAGCGTAAGGGGCGTAAACGAGCAGTACTTC
CASSVRGVNEQYF
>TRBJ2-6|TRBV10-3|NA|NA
TGTGCCATCAGTGAGCCGGGATTCCCCCGGGGGGCAACTGTAGGGGCCAACGTCCTGACTTTC
CAISEPGFPRGATVGANVLTF
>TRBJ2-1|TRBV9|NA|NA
TGTGCCAGCAGCGTAGCCAGGGCAGGGAAGAGGGCCAATGAGCAGTTCTTC
CASSVARAGKRANEQFF
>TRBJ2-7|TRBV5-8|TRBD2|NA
TGTGCCAGCAGCGAAGGGACTAGTGCGATATACGAGCAGTACTTC
CASSEGTSAIYEQYF
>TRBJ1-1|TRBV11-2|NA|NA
TGTGCCAGCAGTCTATGGCAGGGTATAAGGACTGAAGCTTTCTTT
CASSLWQGIRTEAFF
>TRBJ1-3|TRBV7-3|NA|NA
TGTGCCAGCAGCCCCGGGGGTTCTGGAAACACCATATATTTT
CASSPGGSGNTIYF
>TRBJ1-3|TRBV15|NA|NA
TGTGCCACCAGCAGAGGGTCAGGCTCTGGAAACACCATATATTTT
CATSRGSGSGNTIYF
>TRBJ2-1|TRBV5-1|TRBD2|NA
TGCGCCAGCAGCTTGGGTCCGCGGGAGGGCCTGGGAAATGAGCAGTTCTTC
CASSLGPREGLGNEQFF
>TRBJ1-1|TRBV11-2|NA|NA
TGTGCCAGCAGCTCCTTTGGACAGATCCTCGGGGGGATGAACACTGAAGCTTTCTTT
CASSSFGQILGGMNTEAFF